The 4 T cell receptor beta chains reported below all come from one sample, sequenced in a study of cytomegalovirus exposure and HLA in healthy donors. Amplification used 60 Vbeta primers and 13 Jbeta primers. The repertoire was sequenced with immunoSEQ multiplex PCR; TCRdb's copy has only in-frame clones and lacks some. The data show approximately 140,000 clones, about 74% seen once. Sequenced material: PBMCs. These receptors all stem from a woman in her fifties or sixties in good health and CMV-seronegative.

V is TRBV2 and J is TRBJ1-6; 7 bases map to TRBD1. Germline V gives CDR1 SNHLY, CDR2 FYNNEI. With 7 bases clipped from V and 6 bases from J, the junction kept 9 bases outside the gene matches. This CDR3 is 15 amino acids long. The CDR3 nucleotides read TGTGCCAGCACTCGAACAGGGGTTCCTAATTCACCCCTCCACTTT. Protein sequence: CASTRTGVPNSPLHF.

The V call is TRBV28, the J call TRBJ1-2, with 7 bases fitting TRBD1. This CDR3 is 17 amino acids long. Germline V gives CDR1 MDHEN, CDR2 SYDVKM. J gave up 0 bases and V 5 bases, and 12 bases lay outside the gene matches. The CDR3 is CASSALGQPPSNYGYTF. The DNA of the CDR3 is TGTGCCAGCAGTGCACTGGGACAGCCCCCCTCTAACTATGGCTACACCTTC.

The rearrangement uses TRBV9 and TRBJ2-4, with D unresolved. From germline, CDR1 is SGDLS and CDR2 YYNGEE. Trimming took off 4 bases at V and 6 bases at J, with 14 bases between the two ends. The CDR3 totals 14 residues. CDR3 in amino acids: CASSPQTGLNIQYF. The CDR3 coding sequence is TGTGCCAGCAGCCCCCAGACTGGGTTAAACATTCAGTACTTC.

The chain is built from TRBV19 and TRBJ1-2; D might be TRBD1 (6 bases). V was trimmed by 6 bases and J by 8 bases, leaving 16 bases between them. Germline V lookup: CDR1 LNHDA, CDR2 SQIVND (reference sequence). CDR3 size: 13 residues. CDR3 sequence reads: CASRSRGIEGYTF. The CDR3 coding sequence is TGTGCCAGTAGGAGCAGGGGCATTGAGGGCTACACCTTC.